Sequencing of this T cell receptor beta chain was carried out in a study of metastatic and nonmetastatic thyroid tumors. Germline CDR1 and CDR2: SNHLY and FYNNEI. The CDR3 is made up of 14 amino acids. V was pared by 6 bases and J by 10 bases, with 16 bases between. Worth noting for this clone: The antigen remains unidentified.

Prior to thyroid surgery, none of the patients had received any treatment. Study observations and caveats: The study reportedly found significantly higher TCR beta diversity in malignant thyroid tumors than benign nodules, in blood and tumor.

MiXCR was used by TCRdb to re-call the PCR reads. The sample contains thousands of clones, roughly 27% of which appear only once. V usage is TRBV2 and J usage is TRBJ1-6; D remains ambiguous. The sample was adjacent normal tissue. This receptor was identified in a female donor with papillary thyroid cancer or a benign thyroid nodule (not recorded which). Some clones in this sample may be carry-over from other donors' samples. CDR3 region: CASRSGHVKSPLHF. CDR3 nucleotides: TGTGCCAGCAGGAGCGGGCATGTTAAATCACCCCTCCACTTT.